This T cell receptor (beta chain) is drawn from a study of blood T cell repertoires in COVID-19. Germline trimming cut 6 bases from V and 5 bases from J; bases unmatched to any gene: 7. The germline V gene encodes CDR1 LGHNA and CDR2 YNFKEQ. The CDR3 loop spans 14 amino acids. In the source study's methods: Reference gene primers were amplified, and this amplification served to estimate nucleated cell counts. TCRdb keeps only in-frame clones here, not all; method: immunoSEQ multiplex PCR. V, J and clone size reflect that table, while D and trimming were determined from the DNA. The sample records 150,000 to 200,000 clones, about 89% being singletons.

The chain joins TRBV4-2 to TRBJ2-3, with 8 bases that match TRBD2. Sequencing was performed on peripheral blood. The TCR sequence derives from a man between 65 and 85 years old with acute or convalescent COVID-19. The CDR3, as DNA: TGTGCCAGCAGGGGGGTCCTAGCGGGAGATACGCAGTATTTT. It yields the protein CASRGVLAGDTQYF.